This is a list of T cell receptor beta chains from one sample in a study of technical replicates of blood from a handful of donors. Data came from immunoSEQ multiplex PCR; TCRdb stores just in-frame clones and leaves some out. This sample has some 11,000 clones, with approximately 93% found just once. The sample comprised PBMCs. Every receptor here comes from a human donor in good health. The CDR3 runs from the conserved cysteine through the conserved F or W. The D gene is left open where the match is weak. Part of the rows lack a size; the others show once, few, many or a class for expanded clones.

v_call	j_call	d_call	clone_size	cdr3_nt	cdr3_aa
TRBV5-4	TRBJ2-2	-	few	TGTGCCAGCAGCTCCCTACTTTCTCGCACCGGGGAGCTGTTTTTT	CASSSLLSRTGELFF
TRBV7-6	TRBJ2-7	TRBD2	-	TGTGCCAGCAGCCCCGGGACTAGCGGTCTAACCTACGAGCAGTACTTC	CASSPGTSGLTYEQYF
TRBV4-2	TRBJ2-5	TRBD2	-	TGTGCCAGCAGCCAAGATCTTGTTGGACTAGCGGGAGGGCCTCGGGAGACCCAGTACTTC	CASSQDLVGLAGGPRETQYF
TRBV4-1	TRBJ2-5	TRBD1	-	TGCGCCAGCAGCCGCGACAGGGGAGAGACCCAGTACTTC	CASSRDRGETQYF
TRBV18	TRBJ2-3	TRBD2	-	TGTGCCAGCTCGCAGACTAGCGGGAGGGCCTGGGGCACAGATACGCAGTATTTT	CASSQTSGRAWGTDTQYF
TRBV10-1	TRBJ2-7	TRBD1	once	TGCGCCAGCAGTCCTCGACAGGGCACCGTGGGGTACGAGCAGTACTTC	CASSPRQGTVGYEQYF
TRBV30	TRBJ1-2	TRBD1	-	TGTGCCTGGAGTGTAACAGGGGCCGGCTACACCTTC	CAWSVTGAGYTF
TRBV5-1	TRBJ2-2	TRBD2	-	TGCGCCAGCAGCCAAACTAGCGGGAGTGGCACCGGGGAGCTGTTTTTT	CASSQTSGSGTGELFF
TRBV4-2	TRBJ1-1	-	-	TGTGCCAGCAGCCAAGAGCAGGGGACCACTGAAGCTTTCTTT	CASSQEQGTTEAFF
TRBV7-8	TRBJ2-7	-	-	TGTGCCAGCAGCTTAGAGGCAGGGGCTTACGAGCAGTACTTC	CASSLEAGAYEQYF
TRBV7-2	TRBJ1-4	TRBD1	-	TGTGCCAGCAGCCCCCGACAGGGGGCGGAAAAACTGTTTTTT	CASSPRQGAEKLFF
TRBV11-2	TRBJ2-1	TRBD2	once	TGTGCCAGCAGCATCCAGACTAGCGGGAGGAATGAGCAGTTCTTC	CASSIQTSGRNEQFF
TRBV7-8	TRBJ2-7	-	-	TGTGCCAGCAGCTCAGCCCACTACTACGAGCAGTACTTC	CASSSAHYYEQYF
TRBV11-3	TRBJ2-5	-	-	TGTGCCAGCAGCCGCTATGGGGCCCAGGAGACCCAGTACTTC	CASSRYGAQETQYF
TRBV11-2	TRBJ1-5	TRBD1	-	TGTGCCAGCAGCACTCAGGGGGTCGGTCAGCCCCAGCATTTT	CASSTQGVGQPQHF
TRBV6-1	TRBJ2-1	TRBD1	-	TGTGCCAGCAGCGCCGGGACAGGAGAGGAGCAGTTCTTC	CASSAGTGEEQFF
TRBV11-2	TRBJ2-5	TRBD1	-	TGTGCCAGCAGCAGTCCCCAGGGGGCGTATGAGACCCAGTACTTC	CASSSPQGAYETQYF
TRBV18	TRBJ2-2	-	-	TGTGCCAGCTCACCTCCCCGAGACACCGGGGAGCTGTTTTTT	CASSPPRDTGELFF
TRBV6-4	TRBJ2-7	TRBD1	-	TGTGCCAGGGCCGTAGAGGGACAGGGGGTCCAGTACTTC	CARAVEGQGVQYF
TRBV6-6	TRBJ1-1	TRBD1	once	TGTGCCAGCAGCAAGGACAGGACAAACACTGAAGCTTTCTTT	CASSKDRTNTEAFF
TRBV2	TRBJ2-5	TRBD1	once	TGTGCCAGCAGTGAAAGGGGGCGATTGACGGAGACCCAGTACTTC	CASSERGRLTETQYF
TRBV18	TRBJ2-1	TRBD2	-	TGTGCCAGCTCACCGGGACTATCCAGTGGGCAGTTCTTC	CASSPGLSSGQFF
TRBV6-1	TRBJ2-7	-	-	TGTGCCAGCAGTGAAAAGACAGACCTCTACGAGCAGTACTTC	CASSEKTDLYEQYF
TRBV6-6	TRBJ2-7	-	-	TGTGCCAGCACCTTTGGGGATACAGGGATCTCCTACGAGCAGTACTTC	CASTFGDTGISYEQYF
TRBV6-1	TRBJ2-5	-	-	TGTGCCAGCACCCCGGAGGAGACCCAGTACTTC	CASTPEETQYF
TRBV7-3	TRBJ2-3	TRBD2	-	TGTGCCAGCAGCCCCGGGACTAGCGGAGCCACAGATACGCAGTATTTT	CASSPGTSGATDTQYF
TRBV30	TRBJ2-3	TRBD1	-	TGTGCCTTCACCCCGGGACAGGGGAGCGCAGATACGCAGTATTTT	CAFTPGQGSADTQYF
TRBV29-1	TRBJ2-1	-	-	TGCAGCGTCCGACCGGACGCTACCCCGGGGGAGCAGTTCTTC	CSVRPDATPGEQFF
TRBV11-2	TRBJ2-5	-	-	TGTGCCAGCAGCTTCGACAGGCTTTTGAAGACCCAGTACTTC	CASSFDRLLKTQYF
TRBV28	TRBJ2-7	TRBD1	-	TGTGCCAGCAGTTTTGGTGGACAGGGTGACTACGAGCAGTACTTC	CASSFGGQGDYEQYF
TRBV7-9	TRBJ2-7	-	-	TGTGCCAGCAGCCCCCCGGGGATCCCCGAGCAGTACTTC	CASSPPGIPEQYF
TRBV5-1	TRBJ2-7	TRBD2	-	TGCGCCAGCAGCTTGGCTCTTGCGGGGGAGTTGTCCGAGCAGTACTTC	CASSLALAGELSEQYF
TRBV11-2	TRBJ2-1	TRBD2	-	TGTGCCAGCAGCTCCCTCGGGACTAGCGACTCGCAGCAGTTCTTC	CASSSLGTSDSQQFF
TRBV28	TRBJ1-1	-	-	TGTGCCAGCAGTTTAGGCGCAGGGAACACTGAAGCTTTCTTT	CASSLGAGNTEAFF
TRBV30	TRBJ2-7	TRBD2	-	TGTGCCTGGAGTGTGGGAGTAGCGGGAGGGGAGTACTTC	CAWSVGVAGGEYF
TRBV5-8	TRBJ1-5	-	-	TGTGCCAGCAGCTTGATAGATCAGCCCCAGCATTTT	CASSLIDQPQHF
TRBV4-2	TRBJ1-1	-	-	TGTGCCAGCAGCCAAGCCGGGTCGGACACTGAAGCTTTCTTT	CASSQAGSDTEAFF
TRBV6-5	TRBJ2-7	TRBD1	-	TGTGCCAGCAGTTACTCGACCGGGACAGGGACTGACGAGCAGTACTTC	CASSYSTGTGTDEQYF
TRBV28	TRBJ1-3	-	-	TGTGCCAGCATCGAGGCCAGTCTATCTGGAAACACCATATATTTT	CASIEASLSGNTIYF